These 13 T cell receptor beta chains were sequenced from one sample in a study of sequential checkpoint blockade in melanoma. Treatment meaning: randomized to nivolumab then ipilimumab (arm A) or the reverse (arm B). Some clones are missing from TCRdb's copy, which holds only in-frame ones; the method was immunoSEQ multiplex PCR. This table has 1,500 or so clones, roughly 73% appearing once. The sample in question was CD8+ T cells sorted from blood (inferred from file names), obtained from a patient given nivolumab and ipilimumab in sequence. The origin of the receptors is a human donor with melanoma.

J is TRBJ2-7 and V is TRBV5-6, with a possible D match to TRBD2 (7 bases). The V end lost 4 bases, the J end lost 3 bases, and 14 bases lay between the germline ends. The CDR3 is 14 residues long. CDR1 SGHDT and CDR2 YYEEEE come from the germline V gene. The CDR3 DNA reads as TGTGCCAGCAGCACCGGGGGGACACACTACGAGCAGTACTTC. Translating gives CASSTGGTHYEQYF. Full variable domain (remainder filled in from reference TRBV5-6 and TRBJ2-7): DAGVTQSPTHLIKTRGQQVTLRCSPKSGHDTVSWYQQALGQGPQFIFQYYEEEERQRGNFPDRFSGHQFPNYSSELNVNALLLGDSALYLCASSTGGTHYEQYFGPGTRLTVT.

The chain links TRBV15 to TRBJ1-1; 8 nucleotides agree with TRBD1. The germline V gene has CDR1 LNHNV and CDR2 YYDKDF (reference sequence). The CDR3 spans 15 residues. With 2 bases clipped from V and 3 bases from J, the junction kept 5 bases outside the gene matches. Here the CDR3 reads CATSRYRGADTEAFF. For the CDR3, the DNA is TGTGCCACCAGCAGATACAGGGGGGCGGACACTGAAGCTTTCTTT.

This clone came up a few times. The V gene is TRBV4-2, the J gene TRBJ1-2, with 8 bases identical to TRBD1. Looked up from germline, CDR1 is LGHNA and CDR2 is YNFKEQ. The CDR3 totals 13 residues. V trimming: 5 bases; J trimming: 7 bases; junction bases outside the gene matches: 6. In DNA form, the CDR3 reads TGTGCCAGCAGCAATCAGGGGGCTGGTGGCTACACCTTC. It translates to CASSNQGAGGYTF.

The chain couples TRBV13 to TRBJ1-1, with 7 nucleotides matching TRBD1. The germline gives CDR1 PRHDT, CDR2 FYEKMQ (reference sequence). J gave up 1 base and V 7 bases, and 12 bases lay outside the gene matches. CDR3 length equals 16 residues. The CDR3 is CASTNGGGRWNTEAFF. In nucleotides, the CDR3 is TGTGCCAGCACCAACGGAGGGGGCCGGTGGAACACTGAAGCTTTCTTT.

The V call is TRBV27, the J call TRBJ2-7; weak D call: TRBD2 (6 bases). From germline, CDR1 is MNHEY and CDR2 SMNVEV (reference sequence). The V end lost 3 bases, the J end lost 6 bases, and 15 bases lay between the germline ends. The CDR3 length is 14 residues. The CDR3 reads CASSLIRAGTEQYF. CDR3 sequence (DNA): TGTGCCAGCAGTTTGATACGGGCGGGGACCGAGCAGTACTTC.

The chain has TRBV25-1 and TRBJ1-2; no reliable D call. V was trimmed by 6 bases and J by 8 bases, leaving 10 bases between them. This CDR3 has 11 residues. Germline CDR1 is MGHDK and CDR2 is SYGVNS. CDR3 sequence reads: CASRGGAGYTF. The DNA of the CDR3 is TGTGCCAGCAGGGGTGGAGCGGGCTACACCTTC.

V gene TRBV14 combines with J gene TRBJ2-7; D uncertain. Between the trimmed V and J ends, which lost 1 base and 6 bases, there was a span of 10 bases. The CDR3 consists of 13 residues. The germline V gene encodes CDR1 SGHDN and CDR2 FVKESK. CDR3 coding DNA: TGTGCCAGCAGCCAAGGGGCCCAGGTCGAGCAGTACTTC. Its protein is CASSQGAQVEQYF.

A few counts support this clone. The chain recombines TRBV9 with TRBJ1-4; D is possibly TRBD1 (5 bases). The germline CDR1 and CDR2 sequences are SGDLS and YYNGEE. This CDR3 spans 17 amino acids. Trimming pared 0 bases from V and 0 bases from J, leaving 12 bases between. DNA of the CDR3: TGTGCCAGCAGCGTAGGGGCCGGGACTGCAACTAATGAAAAACTGTTTTTT. Residues: CASSVGAGTATNEKLFF.

This clone was recorded a few times. J is TRBJ1-2 and V is TRBV5-5; 11 nucleotides line up with TRBD1. With V trimmed by 0 bases and J by 3 bases, 7 bases remained unmatched. CDR1 is SGHKS, CDR2 YYEKEE, per germline (reference sequence). The CDR3 spans 17 residues. CDR3 coding DNA: TGTGCCAGCAGCTTGGAAGTCCCGGGACAGGGGGACTATGGCTACACCTTC. Translation gives CASSLEVPGQGDYGYTF.

The V call is TRBV2, the J call TRBJ2-7; 9 nucleotides agree with TRBD1. Per the germline V gene, CDR1 is SNHLY and CDR2 is FYNNEI. With V trimmed by 4 bases and J by 0 bases, 1 base remained unmatched. The CDR3 spans 14 residues. The CDR3 sequence is CASSGTGVSYEQYF. CDR3 nucleotides: TGTGCCAGCAGTGGGACAGGGGTCTCCTACGAGCAGTACTTC.

V usage is TRBV28 and J usage is TRBJ2-7, with 10 bases that match TRBD1. CDR3 length: 14 amino acids. The germline gives CDR1 MDHEN, CDR2 SYDVKM. The V and J ends lost 3 bases and 5 bases, in that order; junction bases with no gene match: 4. Here the CDR3 reads CASSFVTGGHEQYF. The CDR3, as DNA: TGTGCCAGCAGTTTTGTGACAGGGGGCCACGAGCAGTACTTC.

In this sample, this clone turned up a few times. The chain links TRBV15 to TRBJ2-7, with 10 bases identical to TRBD1. The junction had 6 bases not matched to a gene; V was cut back by 5 bases and J by 5 bases. The length of the CDR3 is 14 residues. CDR1 and CDR2 (germline): LNHNV, YYDKDF (reference sequence). The CDR3 spells CATSRPGTGDEQYF. CDR3 nucleotides: TGTGCCACCAGCCGGCCCGGGACAGGGGACGAGCAGTACTTC.

CDR3 nucleotides: TGTGCCAGCAGTAACAGGGGGCAAGCTGAAAAACTGTTTTTT. This codes for CASSNRGQAEKLFF. This chain connects TRBV6-6 to TRBJ1-4; 9 bases agree with TRBD1. This CDR3 contains 14 residues. Germline CDR1 MNHNY, CDR2 SVGAGI (reference sequence). With 5 bases clipped from V and 7 bases from J, the junction kept 5 bases outside the gene matches.